The rows below give T cell receptor beta chains drawn from one sample of a study of blood T cell repertoires in COVID-19. Method: immunoSEQ multiplex PCR; TCRdb's copy keeps in-frame clones and lacks some. The sample shows about 130,000 clones, roughly 83% of them seen only once. The sample consisted of peripheral blood. These receptors were collected from a woman in her 70s with COVID-19, enrolled during active disease. The CDR3 runs from the conserved cysteine through the conserved F or W. A D gene is named only where the DNA matches it firmly. Only part of the rows carry a size: once, few, many, or a class if the clone is expanded.

size: -
V: TRBV25-1
D: -
J: TRBJ2-5
DNA: TGTGCCAGCGGCCCGGGACTGGCAGCGGAGACCCAGTACTTC
CDR3: CASGPGLAAETQYF

size: -
V: TRBV5-1
D: -
J: TRBJ2-1
DNA: TGCGCCAGCAGCGTTCTCCCCCGGGGGGCCGACCTGGGAACCTACAATGAGCAGTTCTTC
CDR3: CASSVLPRGADLGTYNEQFF

size: many
V: TRBV27
D: TRBD1
J: TRBJ2-1
DNA: TGTGCCAGCAGCGGGACAGGGGGGTATCGTGAGCAGTTCTTC
CDR3: CASSGTGGYREQFF

size: -
V: TRBV19
D: -
J: TRBJ1-1
DNA: TGTGCCAGTAGGGGGCAGGGAGCGGGGTACACTGAAGCTTTCTTT
CDR3: CASRGQGAGYTEAFF

size: -
V: TRBV6-5
D: -
J: TRBJ1-1
DNA: TGTGCCAGCAGTTACGGGGGGGTCGTCCCAGCTTTCTTT
CDR3: CASSYGGVVPAFF

size: -
V: TRBV2
D: -
J: TRBJ2-6
DNA: TGTGCCAGCAGTCCCTTGGCCAACGTCCTGACTTTC
CDR3: CASSPLANVLTF

size: -
V: TRBV29-1
D: -
J: TRBJ2-5
DNA: TGCAGCGTTGTAGGCAGGTTGGAGACCCAGTACTTC
CDR3: CSVVGRLETQYF

size: -
V: TRBV19
D: -
J: TRBJ1-5
DNA: TGTGCCAGTAGTATAATCGGTCGGGTTGTGCAGCCCCAGCATTTT
CDR3: CASSIIGRVVQPQHF

size: -
V: TRBV27
D: TRBD2
J: TRBJ2-7
DNA: TGTGCCAGCAGTTTATGGCCAGCCAGCGGGGGCGAGCAGTACTTC
CDR3: CASSLWPASGGEQYF

size: -
V: TRBV6-6
D: TRBD1
J: TRBJ1-1
DNA: TGTGCCAGCAGTCCCGGATCCCAGGGGGGTATCTTTGGTGAAGCTTTCTTT
CDR3: CASSPGSQGGIFGEAFF

size: -
V: TRBV7-2
D: -
J: TRBJ2-5
DNA: TGTGCCAGCAGCTTAGACGGCTTAAGGGGCCAAGAGACCCAGTACTTC
CDR3: CASSLDGLRGQETQYF

size: -
V: TRBV6-6
D: TRBD1
J: TRBJ1-3
DNA: TGTGCCAGCAGTAGACAGGGGGTAACTGGAAACACCATATATTTT
CDR3: CASSRQGVTGNTIYF

size: few
V: TRBV29-1
D: TRBD1
J: TRBJ1-1
DNA: TGCAGCGTCCGCGGGGACAGTGAAGCTTTCTTT
CDR3: CSVRGDSEAFF

size: -
V: TRBV7-2
D: -
J: TRBJ2-7
DNA: TGTGCCAGCAGCCTCAAGCCGGGGGCCTACGAGCAGTACTTC
CDR3: CASSLKPGAYEQYF

size: -
V: TRBV6-2/TRBV6-3
D: TRBD2
J: TRBJ2-3
DNA: TGTGCCAGCAGCCCCGGCGTCGGGGGGGTTGGCACAGATACGCAGTATTTT
CDR3: CASSPGVGGVGTDTQYF

size: -
V: TRBV5-1
D: -
J: TRBJ1-1
DNA: TGCGCCAGCAGCCTGGATTACTTGAAGAACACTGAAGCTTTCTTT
CDR3: CASSLDYLKNTEAFF

size: -
V: TRBV23-1
D: TRBD1
J: TRBJ1-5
DNA: TGCGCCAGCAGTCAATCGGGGGGACAGGGAACTAATCAGCCCCAGCATTTT
CDR3: CASSQSGGQGTNQPQHF

size: -
V: TRBV7-2
D: TRBD1
J: TRBJ2-1
DNA: TGTGCCAGCATCTCCGGGACAGGTAACAATGAGCAGTTCTTC
CDR3: CASISGTGNNEQFF

size: -
V: TRBV28
D: TRBD1
J: TRBJ1-6
DNA: TGTGCCAGCACCGGGACAGTTAATTCACCCCTCCACTTT
CDR3: CASTGTVNSPLHF

size: -
V: TRBV6-5
D: -
J: TRBJ1-5
DNA: TGTGCCACCGACAGTAGCTGGGGCAATCAGCCCCAGCATTTT
CDR3: CATDSSWGNQPQHF

size: once
V: TRBV5-1
D: -
J: TRBJ1-2
DNA: TGCGCCAGCAGCTTCTCACTCCAGGATAACTATGGCTACACCTTC
CDR3: CASSFSLQDNYGYTF

size: -
V: TRBV5-1
D: TRBD2
J: TRBJ2-1
DNA: TGCGCCAGCAGCCACAGCGGGGGGACACACAATGAGCAGTTCTTC
CDR3: CASSHSGGTHNEQFF

size: -
V: TRBV7-8
D: -
J: TRBJ1-5
DNA: TGTGCCAGCAGCCCCTTACAGGGCTATAGCAATCAGCCCCAGCATTTT
CDR3: CASSPLQGYSNQPQHF

size: -
V: TRBV13
D: TRBD1
J: TRBJ1-1
DNA: TGTGCCAGCAGCCAAAATTGGGGACAGATGAACACTGAAGCTTTCTTT
CDR3: CASSQNWGQMNTEAFF

size: -
V: TRBV4-2
D: -
J: TRBJ2-1
DNA: TGTGCCAGCAGCACCGGCGCGGGGTACAATGAGCAGTTCTTC
CDR3: CASSTGAGYNEQFF

size: few
V: TRBV27
D: -
J: TRBJ1-1
DNA: TGTGCCAGCAGCCCGGGACAGAACACTGAAGCTTTCTTT
CDR3: CASSPGQNTEAFF

size: -
V: TRBV7-2
D: TRBD1
J: TRBJ1-1
DNA: TGTGCCAGCAGCTTAGTTGGACAGGGGATGAACACTGAAGCTTTCTTT
CDR3: CASSLVGQGMNTEAFF

size: -
V: TRBV5-1
D: TRBD2
J: TRBJ2-3
DNA: TGCGCCAGCAGTTTAGCGGGGGGCTCCTCTAGAGATACGCAGTATTTT
CDR3: CASSLAGGSSRDTQYF

size: -
V: TRBV28
D: -
J: TRBJ2-7
DNA: TGTGCCAGCAGTTTCCTCTACGAGCAGTACTTC
CDR3: CASSFLYEQYF

size: once
V: TRBV13
D: TRBD1
J: TRBJ1-2
DNA: TGTGCCAGCAGCTTGGGACAGAACCTAATCTATGGCTACACCTTC
CDR3: CASSLGQNLIYGYTF

size: -
V: TRBV4-1
D: -
J: TRBJ2-5
DNA: TGCGCCAGCAGCGAGCCCGGGACCGCGGGGGAGACCCAGTACTTC
CDR3: CASSEPGTAGETQYF

size: -
V: TRBV3-1/TRBV3-2
D: -
J: TRBJ1-6
DNA: TGTGCCAGCAGCCAATGGGGGGTGGGCGAATCACCCCTCCACTTT
CDR3: CASSQWGVGESPLHF

size: few
V: TRBV14
D: TRBD2
J: TRBJ2-1
DNA: TGTGCCAGCAGCCAAGTCGGGAGGGGGAATGAGCAGTTCTTC
CDR3: CASSQVGRGNEQFF

size: -
V: TRBV23-1
D: TRBD1
J: TRBJ1-3
DNA: TGCGCCAGCAGTCAATTCAACAGGGGTTCTGGAAACACCATATATTTT
CDR3: CASSQFNRGSGNTIYF

size: -
V: TRBV5-4
D: -
J: TRBJ1-2
DNA: TGTGCCAGCAGCGTGATACAGTTAGACTATGGCTACACCTTC
CDR3: CASSVIQLDYGYTF

size: -
V: TRBV6-2/TRBV6-3
D: TRBD2
J: TRBJ2-2
DNA: TGTGCCAGCAGTTACAGCCTCGGGAGGCTGAACACCGGGGAGCTGTTTTTT
CDR3: CASSYSLGRLNTGELFF

size: once
V: TRBV7-2
D: TRBD2
J: TRBJ2-3
DNA: TGTGCCAGCAGCGCTACTACTAGCGGGGGCCTCCGCACAGATACGCAGTATTTT
CDR3: CASSATTSGGLRTDTQYF

size: -
V: TRBV6-5
D: TRBD2
J: TRBJ2-7
DNA: TGTGCCAGCAGACGTGGACTAGACTACGAGCAGTACTTC
CDR3: CASRRGLDYEQYF

size: once
V: TRBV6-1
D: -
J: TRBJ2-1
DNA: TGTGCCAGCAGTGAAACTCCAGGGGCGGCCTACAATGAGCAGTTCTTC
CDR3: CASSETPGAAYNEQFF